The 4 T cell receptor beta chains listed next were all sequenced from one sample in a study of Tregs in tolerant kidney transplant recipients. Some clones are missing from TCRdb's copy, which holds only in-frame ones; the method was immunoSEQ multiplex PCR. The sample shows around 78,000 clones, around 90% of them seen only once. This specimen consisted of Tregs from blood, obtained before the transplant. These receptors were collected from a human donor who received a combined kidney and bone marrow transplant.

This chain joins TRBV30 and TRBJ2-5; 11 positions match TRBD2. Germline V gene lookup returns CDR1 GTSNPN and CDR2 SVGIG (reference sequence). V shed 0 bases and J 4 bases; nucleotides not matched to a gene: 7. This CDR3 contains 16 residues. The CDR3 sequence is CAWSVWVAGGVETQYF. The CDR3 DNA follows: TGTGCCTGGAGTGTATGGGTAGCGGGAGGGGTAGAGACCCAGTACTTC. Full variable domain (rest looked up from reference TRBV30 and TRBJ2-5): SQTIHQWPATLVQPVGSPLSLECTVEGTSNPNLYWYRQAAGRGLQLLFYSVGIGQISSEVPQNLSASRPQDRQFILSSKKLLLSDSGFYLCAWSVWVAGGVETQYFGPGTRLLVL.

The V and J genes are TRBV6-5 and TRBJ1-4, with a possible D match to TRBD1 (5 bases). The CDR3 is 14 residues long. V lost 5 bases to trimming and J lost 10 bases, with 17 bases between them. Per the germline V gene, CDR1 is MNHEY and CDR2 is SVGAGI. CDR3 amino acids: CASSTGGNRGKLFF. The CDR3 bases are TGTGCCAGCAGTACAGGAGGCAATAGGGGAAAACTGTTTTTT.

This chain joins TRBV4-1 and TRBJ2-1; 13 positions match TRBD2. The CDR3 runs to 15 residues. CDR1 MGHRA and CDR2 YSYEKL come from the germline V gene. The V and J ends lost 4 bases and 5 bases, in that order; junction bases with no gene match: 2. The CDR3 region is CASSRTSGRNNEQFF. DNA of the CDR3: TGCGCCAGCAGCCGGACTAGCGGGAGAAACAATGAGCAGTTCTTC.

The chain joins TRBV6-1 to TRBJ2-3; D is perhaps TRBD2 (6 bases). V was trimmed by 2 bases and J by 3 bases, leaving 12 bases between them. The CDR3 extends over 15 amino acids. The V gene's germline CDR1 is MNHNS and CDR2 SASEGT. CDR3 DNA sequence: TGTGCCAGCAGTGAATCGGGGAGGCGAACAGATACGCAGTATTTT. This encodes CASSESGRRTDTQYF.